This TCR beta chain was identified during a study of blood T cell repertoires in COVID-19. Study as a whole: Samples of COVID-19 (acute and convalescent) were obtained from the United States, Italy and Spain. T cells, B-cell-depleted T cells, or PBMCs provided the cDNA or gDNA that served as material.

Original analysis: Reference gene primer amplification in the assay estimated nucleated cell counts. Sequencing used immunoSEQ multiplex PCR; TCRdb keeps in-frame clones, though not all of them. For V, J and clone size, that table is used; D and trimming come from the DNA. The table records 250,000 to 300,000 clones, less than 85% of them present only once. Germline V CDR1 and CDR2: SGDLS, YYNGEE. The CDR3 extends over 15 amino acids. With V trimmed by 0 bases and J by 1 base, 1 base remained unmatched. The chain joins TRBV9 to TRBJ2-7; 10 bases are a match to TRBD2. Input material: peripheral blood. This TCR was sampled from a woman aged 18 to 35 with acute or convalescent COVID-19. The CDR3 spells CASSVGGLASYEQYF. The CDR3 nucleotides are TGTGCCAGCAGCGTAGGGGGACTAGCGTCCTACGAGCAGTACTTC.